This TCR beta chain was documented in a study of T cells in Graves' hyperthyroidism and ophthalmopathy. About the research overall: Blood was drawn when the patient was first diagnosed and still untreated.

Amplification targeted TCR beta CDR3 regions from RNA transcripts. The study used the HTBI primer set for a first-round RT-PCR of the TCR CDR3. A single record per CDR3 protein comes from TCRdb applying MiXCR to the multiplex PCR reads. The table has fewer than 500,000 distinct CDR3 sequences, about 15% seen once. This clonotype has ten or more counts. The CDR3 consists of 15 residues. The V and J ends lost 3 bases and 1 base respectively, with 13 bases between them. Source material: blood. This receptor was obtained from a man between 18 and 35 years old with Graves' ophthalmopathy. The chain couples TRBV12-3 or TRBV12-4 to TRBJ2-7; TRBD2 might be the D (6 bases). The CDR3 sequence: CASSFSDYLSYEQYF. The CDR3 nucleotides read TGTGCCAGCAGTTTTTCGGACTACCTGTCCTACGAGCAGTACTTC.